The subject of this entry is one T cell receptor beta chain. Its specificity is not known. The sample belongs to a study of cytomegalovirus exposure and HLA in healthy donors. Whole-study results and caveats: Cytomegalovirus-associated status was assigned to some 160 TCR beta chains. A few CMV-associated chains were confirmed in vitro to be specific for CMV antigens. It was assumed in the presence/absence analyses that sequencing depth was roughly uniform across donors.

The PCR contained 60 Vbeta and 13 Jbeta primers. Assay used: immunoSEQ multiplex PCR; TCRdb lists only in-frame clones, some missing. Its clone listing holds 90,000 to 120,000 clones. This CDR3 region has 13 residues. Between the trimmed V and J ends, which lost 0 bases and 1 base, there was a span of 6 bases. CDR1 and CDR2 (germline): GTSNPN, SVGIG (reference sequence). This chain joins TRBV30 and TRBJ1-1; no clear D gene. Sequenced sample: PBMCs. This sequence was found in a man aged 50 or older in good health and CMV-seronegative. CDR3 amino acids: CAWSVLANTEAFF. The CDR3 nucleotides are TGTGCCTGGAGTGTACTCGCGAACACTGAAGCTTTCTTT.